This T cell receptor beta chain emerged from a study of T cell clones after liver transplantation. Study-level points and caveats: A significant post-transplant drop in circulating graft-donor-reactive CD4 TCRbeta sequences occurred in most of the 8 subjects. Small, mixed patient groups and varying post-transplant times limit these conclusions. Donor-reactive sequences fell more than third party-reactive ones, suggesting partial deletion.

Concerning this clone itself: As yet, its antigen is unknown.

Some clones are missing from TCRdb's copy, which holds only in-frame ones; the method was immunoSEQ multiplex PCR. This table has around 30,000 clones, 90% to 95% appearing once. The sequence derives from a human patient who received a liver transplant. Some T cells may be the graft donor's. Sequencing was performed on CD8+ T cells from blood, taken 12 months after liver transplant.

The CDR3 DNA sequence: TGTGCCAGCAGTGAACCCGACTACGAGCAGTACTTC. Encoded protein: CASSEPDYEQYF. The chain is built from TRBV2 and TRBJ2-7; D remains unclear. The V and J ends lost 2 bases and 3 bases respectively, with 5 bases between them. CDR1 is SNHLY, CDR2 FYNNEI, per germline. The CDR3 runs 12 residues.